This T cell receptor (beta chain) was sequenced for a study of OX40 agonist ivuxolimab in advanced cancers. Findings and limits, study-wide: Among some nonresponders, normalized T-cell clonal expansion was also low.

Samples were taken at baseline and on day 1 of cycles 4 and 7. V shed 2 bases, J shed 3 bases, and the junction held 7 bases outside the gene matches. This CDR3 is 15 amino acids long. Germline loops: CDR1 MDHEN, CDR2 SYDVKM. Comment on this clone: Its antigen is as yet unknown.

Produced via immunoSEQ multiplex PCR; TCRdb's table is partial and in-frame only. There are some 96,000 clones in the sample; 91% occur only once, and about 0.49% lies in the top ten. This chain uses TRBV28 with TRBJ2-7, with 7 bases identical to TRBD2. The sequencing here drew on CD4+ or CD8+ T cells sorted from blood, taken in a trial of the OX40 agonist ivuxolimab. The sequence was collected from an adult with an advanced solid tumor such as melanoma, head and neck, liver or kidney cancer. CDR3 loop: CASSLGLASGYEQYF. Here the CDR3 DNA reads TGTGCCAGCAGTTTAGGTCTGGCTAGCGGCTACGAGCAGTACTTC.